This T cell receptor (beta chain) was identified in a study of T cell changes during pregnancy in multiple sclerosis. Sequenced by immunoSEQ multiplex PCR; TCRdb stores in-frame clones only, minus some. The sample consists of around 62,000 clones, roughly nine tenths of them appearing once. CDR3 length equals 13 residues. CDR1 SGHTA and CDR2 FQGNSA come from the germline V gene. With 1 base removed from V and 5 bases from J, the gap between germline ends came to 9 bases. The sequence was collected from a female donor with multiple sclerosis, enrolled in a pregnancy study. This chain joins TRBV7-2 and TRBJ2-7; D unclear. The sample here was peripheral blood, taken in the first trimester of pregnancy. The DNA for the CDR3 is TGTGCCAGCAGCTTAGTTGAGAATAACGAGCAGTACTTC. Amino acid sequence: CASSLVENNEQYF.